The 13 T cell receptor beta chains in this list originate from one sample, sequenced in a study of CD4+ T cells in melanoma. Clones were sequenced by immunoSEQ multiplex PCR, and TCRdb holds only the in-frame ones, with some missing. The repertoire holds some 120,000 clones, with around 92% as singletons. Sequencing was done on a sample of peripheral blood. All receptors derive from a human donor with melanoma.

V is TRBV5-1 and J is TRBJ2-5; TRBD2 aligns across 12 bases. CDR1 SGHRS and CDR2 YFSETQ come from the germline V gene. Trimming at V came to 4 bases and at J to 3 bases, leaving 4 bases not matched to a gene. This CDR3 has 15 amino acids. The CDR3 DNA is TGCGCCAGCAGCCCGCGACTAGCGGGGGAAGAGACCCAGTACTTC. This gives the protein CASSPRLAGEETQYF.

This clone showed up just once. V usage is TRBV14 and J usage is TRBJ2-1; tentatively, D is TRBD1 or TRBD2 (5 bases each). V dropped 0 bases and J dropped 5 bases, with 20 bases sitting between them. This CDR3 is 18 amino acids long. The germline CDR1 and CDR2 sequences are SGHDN and FVKESK. CDR3 DNA sequence: TGTGCCAGCAGCCAAGATTTATTGGGCCTTTGGGGGAACAATGAGCAGTTCTTC. Encoded protein: CASSQDLLGLWGNNEQFF.

The rearrangement links TRBV5-1 to TRBJ1-3, with D hard to call. V dropped 6 bases and J dropped 4 bases, with 20 bases sitting between them. Germline V gene data show CDR1 as SGHRS and CDR2 as YFSETQ. The CDR3 has 16 residues. The CDR3 DNA reads as TGCGCCAGCACCCTCACCGACATCTACTCAGGAAACACCATATATTTT. Amino acid sequence: CASTLTDIYSGNTIYF.

This chain uses TRBV7-8 with TRBJ2-1; D may be TRBD1 (5 bases). The CDR3 extends over 17 amino acids. V lost 1 base, J lost 3 bases, and 16 bases lay in between. Germline loops: CDR1 SGHVS, CDR2 FQNEAQ. The CDR3 nucleotides read TGTGCCAGCAGCTTAGGAGGATTGGTAGACAGCTACAATGAGCAGTTCTTC. Translating it yields CASSLGGLVDSYNEQFF. The entire variable domain, with the rest obtained from reference TRBV7-8 and TRBJ2-1, is as follows: GAGVSQSPRYKVAKRGQDVALRCDPISGHVSLFWYQQALGQGPEFLTYFQNEAQLDKSGLPSDRFFAERPEGSVSTLKIQRTQQEDSAVYLCASSLGGLVDSYNEQFFGPGTRLTVL.

The chain couples TRBV18 to TRBJ2-4; 11 bases align to TRBD2. This CDR3 has 17 amino acids. Germline lookup yields CDR1 KGHSH and CDR2 LQKENI. Losses at the gene ends were 3 bases for V and 0 bases for J; bases not matched to a gene: 4. DNA of the CDR3: TGTGCCAGCTCACCGATAGCGGGAGGGCTAGCCAAAAACATTCAGTACTTC. Translated: CASSPIAGGLAKNIQYF.

The rearrangement links TRBV5-1 to TRBJ2-7; TRBD1 matches 7 bases. This CDR3 comprises 12 residues. The V gene's germline CDR1 is SGHRS and CDR2 YFSETQ. The V and J ends lost 4 bases and 6 bases, in that order; junction bases with no gene match: 4. The CDR3 loop is CASSKTGPEQYF. CDR3 coding DNA: TGCGCCAGCAGCAAGACAGGGCCCGAGCAGTACTTC.

The gene calls are TRBV30 and TRBJ2-5; weak D call: TRBD2 (5 bases). V lost 0 bases to trimming and J lost 5 bases, with 10 bases between them. Germline loops: CDR1 GTSNPN, CDR2 SVGIG (reference sequence). This CDR3 has 13 residues. The CDR3 DNA follows: TGTGCCTGGAGTGTATCGGGGTTGGAGACCCAGTACTTC. This encodes CAWSVSGLETQYF.

This clone was counted once. V gene TRBV2 combines with J gene TRBJ2-3; a weak D match, TRBD2 (7 bases). Between the trimmed V and J ends, which lost 4 bases and 9 bases, there was a span of 17 bases. The CDR3 length is 14 residues. CDR1 is SNHLY and CDR2 is FYNNEI in the germline V gene. Here the CDR3 DNA reads TGTGCCAGCAGTGTGGGGGGGGCCGCCCAGACGCAGTATTTT. Its protein is CASSVGGAAQTQYF.

The V call is TRBV28, the J call TRBJ2-2; the D gene is possibly TRBD2 (6 bases). CDR1 and CDR2 from the germline V gene are MDHEN and SYDVKM. This CDR3 region has 15 residues. Trimming removed 6 bases at V and 12 bases at J, with 23 bases between. The CDR3 is CASSLEGRTPVKLFF. The CDR3 DNA reads as TGTGCCAGCAGCTTGGAGGGCAGAACACCAGTTAAGCTGTTTTTT.

The rearrangement joins TRBV7-3 to TRBJ2-3; D ambiguous. The germline gives CDR1 SGHTA, CDR2 FQGTGA. The CDR3 is 14 residues long. V lost 3 bases to trimming and J lost 0 bases, with 7 bases between them. The CDR3 sequence: CASSFGRSTDTQYF. CDR3 nucleotides: TGTGCCAGCAGCTTTGGTCGTAGCACAGATACGCAGTATTTT.

The table lists this clone with a count of one. This chain joins TRBV7-9 and TRBJ2-6; no clear D gene. Trimming took off 8 bases at V and 0 bases at J, with 5 bases between the two ends. Germline CDR1 and CDR2: SEHNR and FQNEAQ (reference sequence). CDR3 length: 13 residues. CDR3 coding DNA: TGTGCCAGCTTCAGCTCTGGGGCCAACGTCCTGACTTTC. Translating it yields CASFSSGANVLTF.

CDR3 in amino acids: CASSPAWDSSGRALGTYEQYF. In nucleotides, the CDR3 is TGCGCCAGCAGCCCTGCCTGGGACTCTAGCGGGAGGGCTCTAGGAACCTACGAGCAGTACTTC. The chain recombines TRBV5-1 with TRBJ2-7, with 12 bases fitting TRBD2. Germline values: CDR1 SGHRS, CDR2 YFSETQ. The CDR3 has 21 amino acids. J was trimmed by 2 bases and V by 4 bases; bases with no gene match: 22.

The rearrangement uses TRBV28 and TRBJ2-3; 14 nucleotides match TRBD2. The J segment lost 4 bases and the V segment lost 6 bases, leaving 3 bases of the junction unmatched. Looked up from germline, CDR1 is MDHEN and CDR2 is SYDVKM. This CDR3 is built from 15 residues. CDR3 residues: CASRGTSGRSDTQYF. DNA of the CDR3: TGTGCCAGCAGGGGGACTAGCGGGAGATCAGATACGCAGTATTTT.